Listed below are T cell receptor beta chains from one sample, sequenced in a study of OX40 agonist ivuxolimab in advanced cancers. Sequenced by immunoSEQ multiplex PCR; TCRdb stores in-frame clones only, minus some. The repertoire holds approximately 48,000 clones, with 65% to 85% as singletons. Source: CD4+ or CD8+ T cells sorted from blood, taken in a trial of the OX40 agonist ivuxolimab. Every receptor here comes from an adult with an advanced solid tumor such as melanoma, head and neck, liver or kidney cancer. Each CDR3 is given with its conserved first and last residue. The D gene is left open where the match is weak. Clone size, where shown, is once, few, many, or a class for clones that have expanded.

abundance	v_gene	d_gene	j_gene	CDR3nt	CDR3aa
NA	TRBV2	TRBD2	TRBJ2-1	TGTGCCAGCAGCCCAGCGGGAGTTGACAATGAGCAGTTCTTC	CASSPAGVDNEQFF
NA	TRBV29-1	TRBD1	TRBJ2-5	TGCAGCGTGGAGGGACAGGGGGTAGGAGAGACCCAGTACTTC	CSVEGQGVGETQYF
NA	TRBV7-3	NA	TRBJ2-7	TGTGCCAGCAGCTATCAGGGCGGGGCATCCGCCTACGAGCAGTACTTC	CASSYQGGASAYEQYF
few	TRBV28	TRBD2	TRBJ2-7	TGTGCCAGCAGTTTCTCCGGACTAGCGGGAGGTTCCTACGAGCAGTACTTC	CASSFSGLAGGSYEQYF
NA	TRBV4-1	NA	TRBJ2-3	TGCGCCAGCAGCCAATTAGACGGATACACAGATACGCAGTATTTT	CASSQLDGYTDTQYF
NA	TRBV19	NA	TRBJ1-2	TGTGCCAGTAGTTGGGACAATAACTATGGCTACACCTTC	CASSWDNNYGYTF
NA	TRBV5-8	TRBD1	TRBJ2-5	TGTGCCAGCAGCTCCCGGACAGGGGTGGAGACCCAGTACTTC	CASSSRTGVETQYF
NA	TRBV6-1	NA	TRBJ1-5	TGTGCCAGCGGGCGAAACCCTAGCAATCAGCCCCAGCATTTT	CASGRNPSNQPQHF
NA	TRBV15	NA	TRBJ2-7	TGTGCCACCAGCACTCACGCAGGTTCCTACGAGCAGTACTTC	CATSTHAGSYEQYF
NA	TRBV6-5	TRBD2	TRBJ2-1	TGTGCCAGCATGGCTAGCGGAAACAATGAGCAGTTCTTC	CASMASGNNEQFF
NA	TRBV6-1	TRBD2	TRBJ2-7	TGTGCCAGCAGGTACGGACTAGCGGGGAGCTACGAGCAGTACTTC	CASRYGLAGSYEQYF
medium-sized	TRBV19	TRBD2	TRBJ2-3	TGTGCCAGTAGTGGGGGGACTAGCGGGAGTCCGCAGACAGATACGCAGTATTTT	CASSGGTSGSPQTDTQYF
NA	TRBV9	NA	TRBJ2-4	TGTGCCAGCAACGCTCCAGGCAAAAACATTCAGTACTTC	CASNAPGKNIQYF
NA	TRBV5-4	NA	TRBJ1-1	TGTGCCAGCAGCTTAGAGGCAGGGAGGACTGAAGCTTTCTTT	CASSLEAGRTEAFF
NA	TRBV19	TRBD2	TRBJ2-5	TGTGCCAGTAGTCAGGGACTAGCGGGGTATCTAGAGACCCAGTACTTC	CASSQGLAGYLETQYF
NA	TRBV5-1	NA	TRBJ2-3	TGCGCCAGCAGCTTCATACAGGGAGATACGCAGTATTTT	CASSFIQGDTQYF
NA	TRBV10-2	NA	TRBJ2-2	TGCGCCAGCATTGCGGGACTCGTTGGTGGCACCGGGGAGCTGTTTTTT	CASIAGLVGGTGELFF